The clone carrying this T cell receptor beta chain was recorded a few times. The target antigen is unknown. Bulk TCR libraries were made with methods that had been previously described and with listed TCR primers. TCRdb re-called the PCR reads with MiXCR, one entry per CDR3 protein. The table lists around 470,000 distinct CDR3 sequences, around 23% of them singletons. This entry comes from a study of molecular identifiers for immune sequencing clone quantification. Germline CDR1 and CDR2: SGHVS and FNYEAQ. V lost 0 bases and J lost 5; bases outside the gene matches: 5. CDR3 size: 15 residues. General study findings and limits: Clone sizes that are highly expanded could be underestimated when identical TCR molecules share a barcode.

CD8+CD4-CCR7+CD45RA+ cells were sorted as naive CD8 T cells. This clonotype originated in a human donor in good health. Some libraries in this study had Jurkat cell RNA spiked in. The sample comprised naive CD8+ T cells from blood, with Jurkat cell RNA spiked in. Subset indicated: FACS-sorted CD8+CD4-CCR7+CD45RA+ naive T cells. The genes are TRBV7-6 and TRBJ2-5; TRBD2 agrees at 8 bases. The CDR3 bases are TGTGCCAGCAGCTTAGCCCTATCGGGGGGGGAGACCCAGTACTTC. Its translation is CASSLALSGGETQYF.